The present T cell receptor beta chain was sequenced within a study of CD8 T cells in ankylosing spondylitis. Regarding the study as a whole: Earlier reports found some motif variants in synovial fluid and blood in reactive arthritis. Disease-associated clonotypes exhibited CD8+ identity and were relatively infrequent in peripheral blood. A motif in TCR beta, a set of 8 or 9 highly homologous variants, appeared characteristic of ankylosing spondylitis blood.

This CDR3 contains 17 residues. The germline V gene has CDR1 SGHRS and CDR2 YFSETQ. The ends were cut back, 0 bases at V and 0 bases at J, with 10 bases in the middle. This clonotype came up a few times. The antigen is not known. Each CDR3 protein gets one entry after TCRdb re-called the 5' RACE reads with MiXCR. The sample lists roughly 670,000 distinct CDR3 sequences, around 19% occurring once. Sample: blood, either unsorted or a sorted T cell fraction (not recorded which). The sequence derives from a male donor with ankylosing spondylitis. The chain has TRBV5-1 and TRBJ2-6; D gene ambiguous. As DNA, the CDR3 is TGCGCCAGCAGCTTGGAGGTGCCCGGCTCTGGGGCCAACGTCCTGACTTTC. Translated, it gives CASSLEVPGSGANVLTF.